One sample yielded the 21 T cell receptor beta chains listed below, sequenced in a study of blood T cell repertoires in COVID-19. Method: immunoSEQ multiplex PCR; TCRdb's copy keeps in-frame clones and lacks some. The sample includes about 120,000 clones, around 83% of them seen just once. Material: peripheral blood. Source of these receptors: a man in his sixties with acute or convalescent COVID-19.

This clone has a count of ten or more. The chain employs TRBV27 and TRBJ2-2; TRBD1 matches at 8 bases. CDR3 length equals 13 residues. V lost 4 bases to trimming and J lost 6 bases; unmatched junction nucleotides: 1. The germline V gene has CDR1 MNHEY and CDR2 SMNVEV (reference sequence). The CDR3 sequence: CASSSQGAGELFF. CDR3 DNA sequence: TGTGCCAGCAGTTCACAGGGGGCCGGGGAGCTGTTTTTT.

This clone appeared a few times. The chain combines TRBV2 with TRBJ1-5; D remains ambiguous. The V gene's germline CDR1 is SNHLY and CDR2 FYNNEI. This CDR3 spans 16 amino acids. Trimming removed 5 bases from V and 4 bases from J, with 18 bases in between. The CDR3: CASSRTRYQLNQPQHF. The CDR3 region has the DNA TGTGCCAGCAGTAGGACTCGCTACCAACTTAATCAGCCCCAGCATTTT.

J is TRBJ2-7 and V is TRBV13; possibly TRBD1 for D (6 bases). Germline CDR1 and CDR2: PRHDT and FYEKMQ (reference sequence). The CDR3 loop spans 14 amino acids. Trimming pared 3 bases from V and 0 bases from J, leaving 9 bases between. The CDR3 DNA sequence: TGTGCCAGCAGCTTTGGGGGCCTCTCCTACGAGCAGTACTTC. Encoded protein: CASSFGGLSYEQYF. Full variable domain (outside the CDR3, taken from reference TRBV13 and TRBJ2-7): AAGVIQSPRHLIKEKRETATLKCYPIPRHDTVYWYQQGPGQDPQFLISFYEKMQSDKGSIPDRFSAQQFSDYHSELNMSSLELGDSALYFCASSFGGLSYEQYFGPGTRLTVT.

V gene TRBV19 combines with J gene TRBJ1-3; 10 bases fit TRBD1. The CDR3 spans 16 residues. The germline V gene has CDR1 LNHDA and CDR2 SQIVND (reference sequence). V was pared by 6 bases and J by 3 bases, with 8 bases of the junction left unmatched. This CDR3 is CASSPRDRGVGNTIYF. The CDR3 DNA reads TGTGCCAGTAGCCCCCGGGACAGGGGTGTTGGAAACACCATATATTTT.

The rearrangement links TRBV7-9 to TRBJ2-1; possibly TRBD2 for D (5 bases). The V gene lost 5 bases and the J gene lost 0 bases, with 11 bases spanning the gap. The CDR3 is 15 amino acids. CDR1 SEHNR and CDR2 FQNEAQ come from the germline V gene (reference sequence). The CDR3 protein is CASSPRASSYNEQFF. CDR3 in DNA: TGTGCCAGCAGCCCGCGGGCGAGCTCCTACAATGAGCAGTTCTTC.

The chain joins TRBV9 to TRBJ2-3, with D perhaps TRBD2 (6 bases). Per the germline V gene, CDR1 is SGDLS and CDR2 is YYNGEE. The V end lost 4 bases, the J end lost 4 bases, and 10 bases lay between the germline ends. There are 13 residues in the CDR3. In DNA form, the CDR3 reads TGTGCCAGCAGCTCCACGGGGGCAGATACGCAGTATTTT. It codes for CASSSTGADTQYF.

V is TRBV28 and J is TRBJ1-5; no clear D gene. Trimming left V 8 bases short and J 2 bases short, with 13 bases between. The CDR3 sequence is 14 residues long. Germline V gene sequence: CDR1 MDHEN, CDR2 SYDVKM. The CDR3 DNA sequence: TGTGCCAGCCATACCCAGAACGGCAATCAGCCCCAGCATTTT. Translated: CASHTQNGNQPQHF. The full variable domain, with the rest looked up from reference TRBV28 and TRBJ1-5, is DVKVTQSSRYLVKRTGEKVFLECVQDMDHENMFWYRQDPGLGLRLIYFSYDVKMKEKGDIPEGYSVSREKKERFSLILESASTNQTSMYLCASHTQNGNQPQHFGDGTRLSIL.

The count of this clone is one. This chain connects TRBV7-8 to TRBJ2-1; 9 bases match TRBD2. J was trimmed by 4 bases and V by 5 bases; bases with no gene match: 9. CDR1 and CDR2 (germline): SGHVS, FQNEAQ. This CDR3 spans 16 amino acids. The CDR3 loop is CASSPKTSGTYNEQFF. In DNA, the CDR3 is TGTGCCAGCAGCCCCAAGACTAGCGGAACTTACAATGAGCAGTTCTTC.

CDR3 residues: CASQMSGELFF. CDR3 nucleotides: TGTGCCAGTCAAATGTCCGGGGAGCTGTTTTTT. V gene TRBV12-3 or TRBV12-4 combines with J gene TRBJ2-2; D remains unclear. V gave up 9 bases and J gave up 6 bases, with 8 bases separating them. The CDR3 contains 11 residues.

This clone occurred once. J is TRBJ1-1 and V is TRBV2, with D unclear. Germline V gives CDR1 SNHLY, CDR2 FYNNEI. V lost 9 bases and J 1 base, leaving 9 bases between the germline ends. The CDR3 runs 12 residues. CDR3 coding DNA: TGTGCCAGGTCCCGGGGGAACACTGAAGCTTTCTTT. Translation: CARSRGNTEAFF. The variable domain in full, completed from reference TRBV2 and TRBJ1-1, reads EPEVTQTPSHQVTQMGQEVILRCVPISNHLYFYWYRQILGQKVEFLVSFYNNEISEKSEIFDDQFSVERPDGSNFTLKIRSTKLEDSAMYFCARSRGNTEAFFGQGTRLTVV.

The V gene is TRBV30, the J gene TRBJ1-4, with TRBD1 matching 8 bases. Germline CDR1 GTSNPN, CDR2 SVGIG (reference sequence). This CDR3 spans 17 amino acids. V gave up 4 bases and J gave up 3 bases; unmatched junction bases: 13. The CDR3 DNA reads as TGTGCCTGGACCCTGGGGCAGGGGGCTCTATCTAATGAAAAACTGTTTTTT. It translates to CAWTLGQGALSNEKLFF.

The V and J genes are TRBV28 and TRBJ1-1; no definite D call. The germline V gene has CDR1 MDHEN and CDR2 SYDVKM. There are 11 residues in the CDR3. The V and J ends lost 10 bases and 1 base respectively, with 7 bases between them. CDR3 sequence reads: CATSGNTEAFF. CDR3 DNA sequence: TGTGCCACGTCAGGGAACACTGAAGCTTTCTTT. The full variable domain, rest sourced from reference TRBV28 and TRBJ1-1, is DVKVTQSSRYLVKRTGEKVFLECVQDMDHENMFWYRQDPGLGLRLIYFSYDVKMKEKGDIPEGYSVSREKKERFSLILESASTNQTSMYLCATSGNTEAFFGQGTRLTVV.

The V gene is TRBV19, the J gene TRBJ2-5; D may be TRBD1 (5 bases). Trimming stripped 10 bases from V and 5 bases from J, with 17 bases between. The CDR3 contains 13 residues. In germline, CDR1 is LNHDA, CDR2 SQIVND (reference sequence). The CDR3 bases are TGTGCCACCCGTCGGGCAGGGCGGGAGACCCAGTACTTC. Translated, it gives CATRRAGRETQYF. Variable domain in full (rest from reference TRBV19 and TRBJ2-5): DGGITQSPKYLFRKEGQNVTLSCEQNLNHDAMYWYRQDPGQGLRLIYYSQIVNDFQKGDIAEGYSVSREKKESFPLTVTSAQKNPTAFYLCATRRAGRETQYFGPGTRLLVL.

This chain uses TRBV21-1 with TRBJ1-1; no DNA check was done on the table's D call, TRBD1. TRBV21-1 is deemed a pseudogene. The CDR3 covers 15 residues. CDR3 DNA: TGTGCCAGCCCCCTTGGGGGCGACCCCTACACTGAAGCTTTCTTT. The encoded protein is CASPLGGDPYTEAFF.

In this sample, this clone turned up once. The chain links TRBV28 to TRBJ1-2; no firm D call. Trimming shortened V by 5 bases and J by 9 bases, and 7 bases separated the two germline ends. The length of the CDR3 is 10 residues. The V gene's germline CDR1 is MDHEN and CDR2 SYDVKM. CDR3 loop: CASSQRSYTF. The CDR3 DNA follows: TGTGCCAGCAGTCAGCGAAGCTACACCTTC.

In this sample, this clone turned up once. V and J are TRBV5-1 and TRBJ2-7, with TRBD2 as a possible D gene (5 bases). The V and J ends lost 4 bases and 3 bases respectively, with 14 bases between them. Germline CDR1 reads SGHRS; CDR2 reads YFSETQ. CDR3 length: 14 amino acids. As DNA, the CDR3 is TGCGCCAGCAGCCCTGGCGGGTTCTACTACGAGCAGTACTTC. Protein: CASSPGGFYYEQYF.

The chain combines TRBV6-5 with TRBJ2-7, with 7 bases that match TRBD2. This CDR3 region has 15 residues. The J segment lost 0 bases and the V segment lost 6 bases, leaving 8 bases of the junction unmatched. Germline loops: CDR1 MNHEY, CDR2 SVGAGI. For the CDR3, the DNA is TGTGCCAGCAGGGGTTGGGGGGGGAGCTCCTACGAGCAGTACTTC. Translated: CASRGWGGSSYEQYF.

The chain couples TRBV10-3 to TRBJ2-3; 11 bases fit TRBD2. Germline CDR1 ENHRY, CDR2 SYGVKD. J gave up 4 bases and V 8 bases, and 5 bases lay outside the gene matches. The length of the CDR3 is 14 residues. CDR3 bases: TGTGCCATCCGCCCGACTAGCGGGGCAGATACGCAGTATTTT. Protein product: CAIRPTSGADTQYF.

The CDR3 region has the DNA TGTGCCAGCGGGGTGGACAGCCTGGGGCCCCAGCATTTT. Its translation is CASGVDSLGPQHF. The rearrangement links TRBV6-5 to TRBJ1-5; TRBD1 might be the D (6 bases). The V gene's germline CDR1 is MNHEY and CDR2 SVGAGI. V was clipped by 8 bases and J by 9 bases, with 17 bases between them. This CDR3 is built from 13 residues.

This clone was detected once. The genes are TRBV29-1 and TRBJ2-3; tentatively, D is TRBD2 (5 bases). Between the trimmed V and J ends, which lost 7 bases and 1 base, there was a span of 9 bases. This CDR3 contains 12 residues. Germline CDR1 and CDR2: SQVTM and ANQGSEA. CDR3 coding DNA: TGCAGCGGGACGGAGGGCACAGATACGCAGTATTTT. This codes for CSGTEGTDTQYF.

The chain links TRBV7-9 to TRBJ1-2; perhaps TRBD1 as D (6 bases). Germline V lookup: CDR1 SEHNR, CDR2 FQNEAQ (reference sequence). The CDR3 contains 13 residues. Trimming cost V 6 bases and J 1 base, with 9 bases left between them. In DNA, the CDR3 is TGTGCCAGCAGGGCGGACAGTAACTATGGCTACACCTTC. It encodes CASRADSNYGYTF.